The next 27 T cell receptor beta chains were all read from a single sample in a study of blood T cell repertoires in COVID-19 (TCRdb year 2020). Library preparation employed the immunoSEQ multiplex PCR assay. Entries here come from immuneACCESS through TCRdb and include only in-frame sequences with V and J called. Some clones fail to appear in such tables; in the studies checked, an unresolved V gene covers under half of the shortfall, and the cause of the remainder is unknown. Across this sample there are 200,000 to 300,000 clones, with roughly 85% seen only once. Approximately 8.2% of the sample is in the top ten clones. Sample: PBMCs or T cells enriched from blood (not recorded which). The receptors were gathered from a woman in her fifties or sixties with acute COVID-19.

This chain connects TRBV5-6 to TRBJ1-1, with TRBD1 matching over 11 bases. The ends lost 4 bases at V and 3 bases at J; junction bases unmatched: 8. Germline CDR1 reads SGHDT; CDR2 reads YYEEEE. There are 16 residues in the CDR3. CDR3 in DNA: TGTGCCAGCAGCGTCCCGGGACAGGGGGACGACACTGAAGCTTTCTTT. Protein sequence: CASSVPGQGDDTEAFF. The full variable domain, rest sourced from reference TRBV5-6 and TRBJ1-1, is DAGVTQSPTHLIKTRGQQVTLRCSPKSGHDTVSWYQQALGQGPQFIFQYYEEEERQRGNFPDRFSGHQFPNYSSELNVNALLLGDSALYLCASSVPGQGDDTEAFFGQGTRLTVV.

This chain links TRBV4-3 with TRBJ2-3; 9 bases match TRBD2. Trimming took 4 bases from V and 3 from J; bases not matched to a gene: 5. This CDR3 spans 15 amino acids. The germline V gene has CDR1 LGHNA and CDR2 YSLEER. In nucleotides, the CDR3 is TGCGCCAGCAGCCCGCGGGGGGGCCTGACAGATACGCAGTATTTT. As protein: CASSPRGGLTDTQYF.

The V and J genes are TRBV19 and TRBJ1-1, with a weak D call TRBD1 (6 bases). Trimming shortened V by 4 bases and J by 4 bases, and 19 bases separated the two germline ends. The V gene's germline CDR1 is LNHDA and CDR2 SQIVND (reference sequence). The CDR3 totals 16 residues. CDR3 loop: CASSTPTHQGTTEAFF. CDR3 nucleotide sequence: TGTGCCAGTAGTACCCCTACCCACCAGGGGACCACTGAAGCTTTCTTT.

The V call is TRBV7-2, the J call TRBJ1-6, with TRBD1 matching over 7 bases. Germline V CDR1 and CDR2: SGHTA, FQGNSA. The CDR3 sequence is 17 residues long. Unmatched junction bases numbered 8, after V lost 0 bases and J lost 6 bases. Written as DNA, the CDR3 is TGTGCCAGCAGCTTAGCCCTCTACAGGGGCGCTAATTCACCCCTCCACTTT. It is translated as CASSLALYRGANSPLHF.

This sequence joins TRBV12-2 and TRBJ2-7; the table's TRBD1 call for D was not verified on the DNA. TRBV12-2 is described as a pseudogene. This CDR3 region has 15 residues. The chain's CDR3 is CASRLAGASTYEQYF. The CDR3, as DNA: TGTGCAAGTCGCTTAGCGGGGGCTTCAACCTACGAGCAGTACTTC.

The J gene is TRBJ1-2, the V gene TRBV5-1; D unclear. CDR3 length: 14 residues. V was cut by 0 bases and J by 2 bases, with 8 bases left in between. Looked up from germline, CDR1 is SGHRS and CDR2 is YFSETQ. Here the CDR3 DNA reads TGCGCCAGCAGCTTGGGGTGGGCGAACTATGGCTACACCTTC. Encoded protein: CASSLGWANYGYTF.

This clone was found once. The genes are TRBV6-5 and TRBJ1-5; 10 bases align to TRBD1. The CDR3 is 15 amino acids. V shed 5 bases, J shed 2 bases, and the junction held 3 bases outside the gene matches. From germline, CDR1 is MNHEY and CDR2 SVGAGI. The CDR3 region is CASSTGQGGNQPQHF. The CDR3 region has the DNA TGTGCCAGCAGTACCGGACAGGGGGGCAATCAGCCCCAGCATTTT.

The chain recombines TRBV18 with TRBJ2-5; D might be TRBD2 (6 bases). CDR1 and CDR2 from the germline V gene are KGHSH and LQKENI. The CDR3 consists of 14 residues. Trimming shortened V by 8 bases and J by 2 bases, and 15 bases separated the two germline ends. The CDR3 coding sequence is TGTGCCAGCCTACTTGGAGGGCCGCAAGAGACCCAGTACTTC. The encoded protein is CASLLGGPQETQYF.

The rearrangement links TRBV19 to TRBJ1-1; D unresolved. Germline V CDR1 and CDR2: LNHDA, SQIVND (reference sequence). Deletions cut 2 bases from V and 1 base from J, with 8 bases between. The CDR3 totals 14 residues. The CDR3 DNA is TGTGCCAGTAGTATAAGGAGACGGAACACTGAAGCTTTCTTT. This gives the protein CASSIRRRNTEAFF.

The rearrangement links TRBV9 to TRBJ1-1, with D possibly matching TRBD1 (6 bases). Germline CDR1 SGDLS, CDR2 YYNGEE. V lost 1 base to trimming and J lost 7 bases, with 14 bases between them. The CDR3 spans 14 residues. This CDR3 is CASSVMDSSSEAFF. The CDR3 DNA sequence: TGTGCCAGCAGCGTAATGGACAGCTCTAGTGAAGCTTTCTTT.

Written as DNA, the CDR3 is TGTGCCAGCAGTCCGGTCGAGGATTCACCCCTCCACTTT. Translating it yields CASSPVEDSPLHF. This chain joins TRBV6-5 and TRBJ1-6; D remains unclear. The CDR3 contains 13 residues. The V and J ends lost 5 bases and 8 bases respectively, with 10 bases between them. The germline V gene has CDR1 MNHEY and CDR2 SVGAGI.

The chain is built from TRBV30 and TRBJ1-5; 8 positions agree with TRBD1. CDR1 is GTSNPN, CDR2 SVGIG, per germline (reference sequence). The V and J ends lost 6 bases and 1 base, in that order; junction bases with no gene match: 5. The CDR3 consists of 14 residues. Here the CDR3 DNA reads TGTGCCTGTGGACAGGGAAACAGCAATCAGCCCCAGCATTTT. Protein: CACGQGNSNQPQHF.

This clone appeared a few times. This chain joins TRBV25-1 and TRBJ1-4, with D hard to call. From germline, CDR1 is MGHDK and CDR2 SYGVNS. There are 11 residues in the CDR3. Trimming pared 5 bases from V and 7 bases from J, leaving 5 bases between. The CDR3 protein is CASSPSEKLFF. The DNA of the CDR3 is TGTGCCAGCAGTCCATCTGAAAAACTGTTTTTT.

The genes are TRBV29-1 and TRBJ1-2; no firm D call. Germline-derived CDR1 and CDR2 are SQVTM and ANQGSEA. Trimming took off 3 bases at V and 2 bases at J, with 4 bases between the two ends. This CDR3 is built from 11 residues. The CDR3 here is CSVDRNYGYTF. In nucleotides, the CDR3 is TGCAGCGTTGACCGGAACTATGGCTACACCTTC.

The table lists this clone with many counts. The chain combines TRBV5-6 with TRBJ2-7, with TRBD1 identical over 7 bases. The CDR3 is 13 amino acids. With 4 bases clipped from V and 7 bases from J, the junction kept 8 bases outside the gene matches. Germline lookup yields CDR1 SGHDT and CDR2 YYEEEE. The CDR3 coding sequence is TGTGCCAGCAGCCCGACAGGGTCGGTTGAGCAGTACTTC. Translation: CASSPTGSVEQYF.

The J gene is TRBJ1-2, the V gene TRBV6-5, with a weak D call TRBD1 (5 bases). The CDR3 runs to 13 residues. CDR1 MNHEY and CDR2 SVGAGI come from the germline V gene. V gave up 0 bases and J gave up 7 bases, with 9 bases separating them. The CDR3: CASSYSFGGGYTF. The CDR3 DNA is TGTGCCAGCAGTTACTCGTTCGGGGGTGGCTACACCTTC.

This clone appeared once. V is TRBV5-1 and J is TRBJ2-4; 15 bases agree with TRBD2. CDR3 length: 17 amino acids. The germline CDR1 and CDR2 sequences are SGHRS and YFSETQ. The ends lost 3 bases at V and 8 bases at J; junction bases unmatched: 9. CDR3 in DNA: TGCGCCAGCAGCTCGACTGGACTAGCGGGGGGGAGGTACATTCAGTACTTC. Protein sequence: CASSSTGLAGGRYIQYF.

The chain links TRBV7-2 to TRBJ1-2; TRBD1 aligns across 11 bases. This CDR3 has 14 residues. Germline CDR1 SGHTA, CDR2 FQGNSA. Germline trimming cut 7 bases from V and 7 bases from J; bases unmatched to any gene: 8. CDR3 sequence: CASIKDRGLGGYTF. The CDR3 DNA is TGTGCCAGCATCAAGGACAGGGGGCTAGGTGGCTACACCTTC.

This clone was detected ten times or more. The rearrangement links TRBV11-2 to TRBJ1-5; D not certain. The V end was cut by 5 bases, the J end by 0 bases, with 11 bases between. CDR1 is SGHAT and CDR2 is FQNNGV in the germline V gene. The CDR3 loop spans 15 amino acids. In nucleotides, the CDR3 is TGTGCCAGCAGCCAAGAACTTAGTAGCAATCAGCCCCAGCATTTT. Protein product: CASSQELSSNQPQHF.

This chain joins TRBV2 and TRBJ2-4; TRBD1 might be the D (6 bases). The CDR3 runs to 15 residues. Trimming shortened V by 6 bases and J by 6 bases, and 18 bases separated the two germline ends. Germline loops: CDR1 SNHLY, CDR2 FYNNEI. The CDR3 nucleotides are TGTGCCAGCAGCCCAGGACAGTTAGCTGGAAACATTCAGTACTTC. This translates into CASSPGQLAGNIQYF.

Points on this clone: Other nucleotide sequences from this sample produce the same CDR3. The V call is TRBV9, the J call TRBJ1-4; 8 bases align to TRBD1. The CDR3 is 14 amino acids. V lost 0 bases and J lost 7; bases outside the gene matches: 2. Germline values: CDR1 SGDLS, CDR2 YYNGEE. The DNA of the CDR3 is TGTGCCAGCAGCGTAGGACAGGGGCCTGAAAAACTGTTTTTT. It yields the protein CASSVGQGPEKLFF.

The chain uses TRBV5-1 and TRBJ1-5, with D hard to call. Germline V gene sequence: CDR1 SGHRS, CDR2 YFSETQ. The CDR3 runs to 15 residues. Trimming removed 0 bases from V and 4 bases from J, with 11 bases in between. The CDR3 coding sequence is TGCGCCAGCAGCTTGGGCGCAGGTGATAATCAGCCCCAGCATTTT. It specifies CASSLGAGDNQPQHF. The full variable domain, in which reference TRBV5-1 and TRBJ1-5 provide the parts outside the CDR3, is KAGVTQTPRYLIKTRGQQVTLSCSPISGHRSVSWYQQTPGQGLQFLFEYFSETQRNKGNFPGRFSGRQFSNSRSEMNVSTLELGDSALYLCASSLGAGDNQPQHFGDGTRLSIL.

The chain is built from TRBV19 and TRBJ2-7; 9 nucleotides agree with TRBD1. J gave up 5 bases and V 3 bases, and 8 bases lay outside the gene matches. The V gene's germline CDR1 is LNHDA and CDR2 SQIVND (reference sequence). The length of the CDR3 is 15 residues. CDR3 nucleotides: TGTGCCAGTAGTATTCGCGGGACAGGGTGGAACGAGCAGTACTTC. It encodes CASSIRGTGWNEQYF.

This clone showed up just once. The gene calls are TRBV11-2 and TRBJ1-1; D remains ambiguous. V shed 3 bases and J shed 6 bases, with 14 bases lying between them. This CDR3 is 14 amino acids long. Germline lookup yields CDR1 SGHAT and CDR2 FQNNGV. The CDR3 DNA reads as TGTGCCAGCAGCTTCCGAGCCCCCCGGGCTGAAGCTTTCTTT. This encodes CASSFRAPRAEAFF.

The CDR3 DNA reads TGCGCCAGCAGCATTGGGACTCTCTCTGGAAACACCATATATTTT. Protein sequence: CASSIGTLSGNTIYF. The chain combines TRBV5-1 with TRBJ1-3; D perhaps matches TRBD1 (5 bases). Germline V gives CDR1 SGHRS, CDR2 YFSETQ. V was shortened by 4 bases and J by 0 bases, with 11 bases between the two germline ends. The CDR3 consists of 15 residues.

V and J are TRBV6-2 or TRBV6-3 and TRBJ1-5; 8 bases agree with TRBD1. The germline V gene has CDR1 MNHEY and CDR2 SVGEGT. The CDR3 is 14 amino acids. V was clipped by 4 bases and J by 7 bases; unmatched bases: 6. The CDR3 is CASSFRGRGQPQHF. The CDR3 DNA is TGTGCCAGCAGTTTCAGGGGGCGGGGGCAGCCCCAGCATTTT.

The chain uses TRBV7-8 and TRBJ2-1; 8 bases are a match to TRBD2. V gave up 1 base and J gave up 7 bases; unmatched junction bases: 6. The CDR3 is 15 residues long. Germline V gives CDR1 SGHVS, CDR2 FQNEAQ. The CDR3 reads CASSLVTGGDNEQFF. DNA of the CDR3: TGTGCCAGCAGCTTAGTAACGGGGGGGGATAATGAGCAGTTCTTC.